This TCR beta chain was found in a study of cytomegalovirus exposure and HLA in healthy donors (dated by TCRdb to about 2017). Concerning the study at large: According to a later analysis, the 120 or so validation repertoires were produced on the same platform as the 666 repertoires of the first cohort. Along with the approximately 600-subject first cohort, a separate validation cohort of more than 90 different subjects was used. High-throughput TCR immunosequencing, statistical association of individual TCRs with disease status, and machine learning were combined to predict cytomegalovirus infection status. The study was designed to test whether signatures of past pathogen exposure could be identified by cataloging public T cell receptors.

On the study overall, not on this receptor specifically: Across donors, most TCR sequences were observed very rarely, whereas some public TCRs were present in many individuals. The classifier was reported to diagnose cytomegalovirus status with high specificity and sensitivity in both the original and validation cohorts. A later analysis found that TCRs clustered in the first cohort also tended to co-occur in the roughly 110 validation repertoires, with approximately 95% of cluster scores above 0. A few of the identified cytomegalovirus-associated TCR beta chains were confirmed in vitro to be specific for cytomegalovirus antigens. In the study, some 160 TCR beta chains were listed as associated with cytomegalovirus. It was suggested by the authors that the approach could potentially be generalized to other disease states and immunological phenotypes. All 120 or so repertoires were used to score co-occurrence in the validation cohort in a later analysis, because that analysis had no HLA typing for the cohort.

This clone has just one count. Its antigen specificity is not known. Per-base qualities were not stored, and no clone one base away is much larger. Libraries were prepared through the immunoSEQ multiplex PCR assay. The original methods were these. A statistical classification framework was built for diagnosing cytomegalovirus status from the catalog of TCR beta chain sequences. TCRdb took over this immuneACCESS table, retaining in-frame rearrangements with V and J assigned. Such tables are incomplete; in checked studies, under half of the missing clones stem from an unresolved V gene, and the remainder is unexplained. D and trimming were read from the DNA, whereas the V and J calls and clone size are those reported in that table. For this sample the table gives approximately 200,000 clones, of which 85% to 95% were detected only once. Of the sample, around 1.1% is held by the ten largest clones. The donors were included in the validation cohort of some 120 subjects, a group kept apart from the roughly 670-subject first cohort.

The receptor was isolated from a woman aged 18 to 35 in good health and CMV-seronegative. The sample taken for sequencing was PBMCs.

The DNA is as follows: TGTGCCTGGAGTGCCGGGAAGTCGTACGAGCAGTACTTC. Translated, this gives CAWSAGKSYEQYF. Rearrangement joined TRBV30 to TRBJ2-7; perhaps TRBD2 is the D gene, with 5 bases matching. Trimming takes 1 base from V and 4 bases from J, and the germline ends sit 11 bases apart. Including cysteine and phenylalanine, the CDR3 has 13 amino acids. The CDR3 DNA has 39 bases and is translated from base 1. In the germline V gene (reference sequence), CDR1 corresponds to GTSNPN and CDR2 to SVGIG.